Listed below are T cell receptor beta chains from one sample, sequenced in a study of CD8 T cells in Susac syndrome. In TCRdb, the immunoSEQ multiplex PCR reads were re-called with MiXCR into one record per CDR3 protein. Here the sample spans tens of thousands of distinct CDR3 sequences, over 90% being singletons. Input material: CD4+ T cells from PBMCs. The receptors stem from a human donor with Susac syndrome. Each CDR3 is given with its conserved first and last residue. The D gene is left open where the match is weak. Some rows mark clone size as missing; the rest say once, few, many or name a class of expanded clone.

D,size,V,J,DNA,CDR3
-,-,TRBV12-5,TRBJ1-5,TGTGCTAGTGGTTTGGGCAGCAATAGCAATCAGCCCCAGCATTTT,CASGLGSNSNQPQHF
-,-,TRBV9,TRBJ1-4,TGTGCCAGCAGCCCGCGGACAGAGGTTAATGAAAAACTGTTTTTT,CASSPRTEVNEKLFF
-,-,TRBV23-1,TRBJ1-2,TGCGCCAGCAGTCAAACGACCGCTAACTATGGCTACACCTTC,CASSQTTANYGYTF
TRBD2,-,TRBV9,TRBJ2-1,TGTGCCAGCGGTGGGACTAGCCGTCATGAGCAGTTCTTC,CASGGTSRHEQFF
TRBD1,-,TRBV20-1,TRBJ1-2,TGCAGTGCTAGACAGGGGGCGAATTATGGCTACACCTTC,CSARQGANYGYTF
-,-,TRBV20-1,TRBJ1-6,TGCAGTGCTTTCGAGAATCCTAATTCACCCCTCCACTTT,CSAFENPNSPLHF
TRBD1,-,TRBV29-1,TRBJ1-2,TGCAGCGCTCTCAGGACAGGCGGGTATGGCTACACCTTC,CSALRTGGYGYTF
-,-,TRBV11-2,TRBJ2-4,TGTGCCAGCAGCCCGACAGAACTAGCCAAAAACATTCAGTACTTC,CASSPTELAKNIQYF
-,-,TRBV12-3/TRBV12-4,TRBJ2-5,TGTGCCAGCAGTTTTGGCCAGGTCCAAGAGACCCAGTACTTC,CASSFGQVQETQYF
TRBD1,-,TRBV20-1,TRBJ1-4,TGCAGTGCTTACCGGGACAGGGATGAAAAACTGTTTTTT,CSAYRDRDEKLFF
-,-,TRBV29-1,TRBJ2-3,TGCAGCGTTGAGAAATCGCCGGTGGATACGCAGTATTTT,CSVEKSPVDTQYF
-,-,TRBV11-2,TRBJ1-1,TGTGCCAGCAGCTTATCAGGGGTAGGAACTGAAGCTTTCTTT,CASSLSGVGTEAFF
-,-,TRBV27,TRBJ1-1,TGTGCCAGCAGCCCAGATCCGGTGAACACTGAAGCTTTCTTT,CASSPDPVNTEAFF
TRBD2,-,TRBV28,TRBJ2-7,TGTGCCAGCAGTTTCCGGCTAGCGGGTCTCTCCTACGAGCAGTACTTC,CASSFRLAGLSYEQYF
TRBD1,-,TRBV9,TRBJ2-7,TGTGCCAGCAGCGGGGGACAGGGCTACGAGCAGTACTTC,CASSGGQGYEQYF
TRBD1,-,TRBV29-1,TRBJ2-6,TGCAGCGCTACGGGGACAGGGGTCTCTGGGGCCAACGTCCTGACTTTC,CSATGTGVSGANVLTF
-,-,TRBV27,TRBJ2-2,TGTGCCAGCACCCCCCCCACCGGGGAGCTGTTTTTT,CASTPPTGELFF
-,once,TRBV29-1,TRBJ2-5,TGCAGCGCTCGGGGCCGGTCTGGACAGCAAGAGACCCAGTACTTC,CSARGRSGQQETQYF
TRBD1,-,TRBV7-8,TRBJ1-2,TGTGCCAGCAGCTTAGAGGGACAGGATCCAAATAACTATGGCTACACCTTC,CASSLEGQDPNNYGYTF
TRBD1,-,TRBV11-2,TRBJ1-6,TGTGCCAGCAGCTCCGGGACAGGGCCAAATTCACCCCTCCACTTT,CASSSGTGPNSPLHF
-,-,TRBV28,TRBJ1-1,TGTGCCAGCAGTTTACGCCGGGGGAGCGCTTACACTGAAGCTTTCTTT,CASSLRRGSAYTEAFF
TRBD1,-,TRBV15,TRBJ1-1,TGTGCCACCAGCAGAGATAGGACAGGAGGGAACACTGAAGCTTTCTTT,CATSRDRTGGNTEAFF
-,-,TRBV9,TRBJ2-2,TGTGCCAGCAGCGTAGGGGGCCAGGTTGGGACCGGGGAGCTGTTTTTT,CASSVGGQVGTGELFF
TRBD2,-,TRBV6-2/TRBV6-3,TRBJ2-3,TGTGCCAGCAGTCGGACTAGCGGGGGCGTCCGCACAGATACGCAGTATTTT,CASSRTSGGVRTDTQYF
-,-,TRBV30,TRBJ1-4,TGTGCCTGGAGTGTCGGAAGTTCAGACGAAAAACTGTTTTTT,CAWSVGSSDEKLFF
-,once,TRBV19,TRBJ2-1,TGTGCCAGTAGTAGACCGGGACAATACAATGAGCAGTTCTTC,CASSRPGQYNEQFF
-,-,TRBV28,TRBJ1-1,TGTGCCAGCGAGACAAGCCCTTACACTGAAGCTTTCTTT,CASETSPYTEAFF
-,-,TRBV10-2,TRBJ1-1,TGCGCCAGCCTAACGACAACCTCGGGGCGCAACACTGAAGCTTTCTTT,CASLTTTSGRNTEAFF
TRBD1,-,TRBV25-1,TRBJ1-1,TGTGCCAGCAGTGGGACAGGGCAAACTGAAGCTTTCTTT,CASSGTGQTEAFF
-,once,TRBV29-1,TRBJ1-2,TGCAGCGTGGGGGATCGAGGGGATGGCTACACCTTC,CSVGDRGDGYTF
-,-,TRBV12-5,TRBJ1-1,TGTGCTAGTGGTTTTGTCACTGAAGCTTTCTTT,CASGFVTEAFF